In its sample, the clone carrying this T cell receptor beta chain was seen once. Method: immunoSEQ multiplex PCR; TCRdb's copy keeps in-frame clones and lacks some. The sample yields some 380,000 clones, roughly four fifths seen once. The ends lost 1 base at V and 1 base at J; junction bases unmatched: 6. CDR3 length equals 19 residues. Germline V gives CDR1 MGHRA, CDR2 YSYEKL. The data originate from a study of blood T cell repertoires in COVID-19. Specimen: peripheral blood. The TCR was taken from a human donor with acute or convalescent COVID-19. The donor label of this sample is uncertain. The V and J genes are TRBV4-1 and TRBJ2-6, with TRBD1 identical over 11 bases. CDR3 DNA sequence: TGCGCCAGCAGCCAAGTCGGGACAGGGGGGTCGTCTGGGGCCAACGTCCTGACTTTC. Protein sequence: CASSQVGTGGSSGANVLTF.